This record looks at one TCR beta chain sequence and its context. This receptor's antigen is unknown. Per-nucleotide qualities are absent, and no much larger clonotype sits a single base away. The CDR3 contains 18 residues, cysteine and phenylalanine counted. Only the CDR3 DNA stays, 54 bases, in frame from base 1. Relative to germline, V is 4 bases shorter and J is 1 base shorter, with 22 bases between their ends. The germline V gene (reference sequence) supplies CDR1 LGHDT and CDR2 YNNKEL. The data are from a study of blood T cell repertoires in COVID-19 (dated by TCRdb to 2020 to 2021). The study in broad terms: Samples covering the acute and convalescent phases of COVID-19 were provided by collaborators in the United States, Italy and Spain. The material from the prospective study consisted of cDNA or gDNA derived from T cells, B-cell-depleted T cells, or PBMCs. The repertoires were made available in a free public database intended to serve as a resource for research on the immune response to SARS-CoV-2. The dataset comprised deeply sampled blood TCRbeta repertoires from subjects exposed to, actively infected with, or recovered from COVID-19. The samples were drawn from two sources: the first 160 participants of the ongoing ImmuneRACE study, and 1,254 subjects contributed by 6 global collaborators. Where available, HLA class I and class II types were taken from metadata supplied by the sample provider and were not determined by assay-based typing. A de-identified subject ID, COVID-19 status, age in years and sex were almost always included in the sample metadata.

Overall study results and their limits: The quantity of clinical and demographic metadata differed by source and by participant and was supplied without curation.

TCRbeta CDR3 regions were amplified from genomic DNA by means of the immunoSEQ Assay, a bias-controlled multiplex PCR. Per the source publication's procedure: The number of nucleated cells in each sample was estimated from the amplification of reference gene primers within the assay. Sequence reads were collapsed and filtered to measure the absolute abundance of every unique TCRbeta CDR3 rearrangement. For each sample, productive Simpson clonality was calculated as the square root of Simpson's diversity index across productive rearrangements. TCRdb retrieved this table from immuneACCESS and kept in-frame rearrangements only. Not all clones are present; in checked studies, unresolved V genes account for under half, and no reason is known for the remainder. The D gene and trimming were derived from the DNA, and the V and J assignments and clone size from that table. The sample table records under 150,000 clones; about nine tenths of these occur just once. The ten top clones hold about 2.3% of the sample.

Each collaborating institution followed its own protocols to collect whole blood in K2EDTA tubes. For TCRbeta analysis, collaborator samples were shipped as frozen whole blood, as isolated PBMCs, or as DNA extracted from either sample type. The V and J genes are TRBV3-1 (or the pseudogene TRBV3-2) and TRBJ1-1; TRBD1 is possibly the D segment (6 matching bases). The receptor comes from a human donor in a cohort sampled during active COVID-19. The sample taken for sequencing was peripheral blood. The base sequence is TGTGCCAGCAGCCCGTTTTCTGGGACGGGACAAAGGAACACTGAAGCTTTCTTT. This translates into CASSPFSGTGQRNTEAFF.